This T cell receptor beta chain was documented in a study of early stage breast cancer tumors. At the level of the study: About 70% of the 16 invasive tumors were ER+, PR+ and HER2-.

As to this clone: Its antigen is not known.

Blood replicates held 0.5 ug DNA, tumor or normal breast approximately 1.5 ug, two each. Profiling relied on immunoSEQ multiplex PCR, and the TCRdb table lists in-frame clones only, not all of them. The table lists about 28,000 clones, 75% to 90% of them singletons, with approximately 11% in the top ten. Germline loops: CDR1 GTSNPN, CDR2 SVGIG (reference sequence). Trimming cost V 3 bases and J 7 bases; bases outside gene matches: 14. The CDR3 has 16 residues. Study-wide results and limits: Bulk DNA sequencing of unsorted cells missed chain pairing and markers. Tumors had about 2.4-fold higher T cell density and higher clonality than adjacent normal breast tissue.

This rearrangement joins TRBV30 to TRBJ2-3; 9 bases are shared with TRBD2. The receptor was isolated from a person in their sixties with breast cancer. Input material: blood. The CDR3 region has the DNA TGTGCCTGGAGATCAATAGCGGGAGTTTTCGGGTATACGCAGTATTTT. Translation gives CAWRSIAGVFGYTQYF.